These 14 T cell receptor beta chains originate from one sample sequenced in a study of Ad26.COV2.S vaccination and SARS-CoV-2 variants (dated by TCRdb to about 2021). In light of the paper, this sample's treatment or condition label describes: roughly 20 received Ad26.COV2.S at low or high dose, single or two shots; 5 received placebo; per-sample allocation not given. Repertoires of vaccine and placebo recipients were sequenced from samples collected on day 63 after the first injection. The method behind the library was the immunoSEQ multiplex PCR assay. This is the immuneACCESS table as TCRdb keeps it, with only in-frame sequences that have V and J called. A part of the clones is gone; compared with another copy, unresolved V genes explain less than half, and the rest is unexplained. A total of about 350,000 clones appear in this sample, about 87% of them only once. Of the sample, around 6.1% is held by the ten largest clones.

The sample here was peripheral blood, taken in a trial of Ad26.COV2.S vaccine versus placebo. All receptors derive from a person between 18 and 65 years old who received the Ad26.COV2.S COVID-19 vaccine or a placebo.

The chain is built from TRBV12-3 or TRBV12-4 and TRBJ1-2; weak D call: TRBD1 (6 bases). CDR3 length equals 12 residues. Trimming stripped 7 bases from V and 8 bases from J, with 14 bases between. This chain's CDR3 is CASTWGAGGYTF. The CDR3 DNA reads as TGTGCCAGCACCTGGGGGGCTGGGGGCTACACCTTC.

Only a few counts were recorded for this clone. The chain employs TRBV6-5 and TRBJ2-5; D is unclear. The CDR3 consists of 14 residues. Trimming removed 4 bases from V and 7 bases from J, with 16 bases in between. Germline CDR1 reads MNHEY; CDR2 reads SVGAGI. The CDR3 DNA follows: TGTGCCAGCAGTTCCCCCGGGCCTAAGGGGACCCAGTACTTC. Amino acids: CASSSPGPKGTQYF.

The rearrangement joins TRBV11-3 to TRBJ2-4; either TRBD1 or TRBD2 may supply D (5 bases each). The CDR3 runs 13 residues. CDR1 and CDR2 (germline): SGHNT, YENEEA. With 2 bases removed from V and 7 bases from J, the gap between germline ends came to 9 bases. The CDR3 here is CASSLHGANIQYF. In DNA form, the CDR3 reads TGTGCCAGCAGCTTACACGGGGCTAACATTCAGTACTTC.

This chain joins TRBV5-1 and TRBJ1-2, with D perhaps matching TRBD1 (5 bases). From germline, CDR1 is SGHRS and CDR2 YFSETQ. V lost 2 bases, J lost 5 bases, and 19 bases lay in between. This CDR3 has 16 residues. The CDR3 DNA is TGCGCCAGCAGCTTCCAGGAGATGACAGCCAGGTATGGCTACACCTTC. It is translated as CASSFQEMTARYGYTF.

This clone is a singleton in its sample. This chain connects TRBV20-1 to TRBJ2-1; D call uncertain. Germline assignment: CDR1 DFQATT and CDR2 SNEGSKA (reference sequence). Trimming shortened V by 2 bases and J by 8 bases, and 7 bases separated the two germline ends. This CDR3 has 11 amino acids. The CDR3 nucleotides read TGCAGTGCTAGACGTGGGGATGAGCAGTTCTTC. Its protein product is CSARRGDEQFF.

CDR3 sequence: CASRSGTDYGYTF. Written as DNA, the CDR3 is TGTGCCAGCAGGTCCGGGACGGACTATGGCTACACCTTC. The chain links TRBV2 to TRBJ1-2; tentatively, D is TRBD1 (5 bases). Germline CDR1 reads SNHLY; CDR2 reads FYNNEI. The CDR3 sequence is 13 residues long. The V end lost 6 bases, the J end lost 3 bases, and 11 bases lay between the germline ends.

The rearrangement joins TRBV7-9 to TRBJ2-7; unclear D gene. CDR3 length equals 12 residues. V was trimmed by 6 bases and J by 9 bases, leaving 15 bases between them. Looked up from germline, CDR1 is SEHNR and CDR2 is FQNEAQ (reference sequence). CDR3 in amino acids: CASSESGNWQYF. CDR3 bases: TGTGCCAGCAGTGAATCTGGGAACTGGCAGTACTTC.

The chain joins TRBV7-2 to TRBJ1-1; no reliable D call. V was cut by 1 base and J by 0 bases, with 9 bases left in between. This CDR3 comprises 15 residues. Germline V CDR1 and CDR2: SGHTA, FQGNSA. CDR3 residues: CASSLDRAVNTEAFF. CDR3 coding DNA: TGTGCCAGCAGCTTAGACCGGGCAGTGAACACTGAAGCTTTCTTT. Complete variable domain (other parts from reference TRBV7-2 and TRBJ1-1): GAGVSQSPSNKVTEKGKDVELRCDPISGHTALYWYRQSLGQGLEFLIYFQGNSAPDKSGLPSDRFSAERTGGSVSTLTIQRTQQEDSAVYLCASSLDRAVNTEAFFGQGTRLTVV.

Concerning this clone itself: Compared with germline, one end of the junction differs, possibly owing to a read error. V and J are TRBV5-4 and TRBJ1-1, with D possibly TRBD1 on 5 matching bases. The CDR3 extends over 13 amino acids. In germline, CDR1 is SGHNT, CDR2 YYREEE (reference sequence). The CDR3 spells CATSIGTNTEAFF. The CDR3 coding sequence is TGTGCCACCAGCATTGGGACGAACACTGAAGCTTTCTTT.

The V call is TRBV27, the J call TRBJ2-2; the match to TRBD1 covers 7 bases. Trimming cost V 4 bases and J 6 bases; bases outside gene matches: 14. The CDR3 has 17 residues. CDR1 and CDR2 (germline): MNHEY, SMNVEV (reference sequence). CDR3 loop: CASSSQLLRRGPGELFF. DNA of the CDR3: TGTGCCAGCAGTTCCCAACTACTTCGAAGGGGGCCCGGGGAGCTGTTTTTT.

The chain uses TRBV6-2 or TRBV6-3 and TRBJ2-7; D not certain. This CDR3 contains 13 residues. Germline V gives CDR1 MNHEY, CDR2 SVGEGT. V shed 0 bases and J shed 6 bases, with 9 bases lying between them. CDR3 sequence: CASSYSPFREQYF. The CDR3 DNA sequence: TGTGCCAGCAGTTACTCTCCGTTCCGCGAGCAGTACTTC.

This chain joins TRBV10-3 and TRBJ2-7; 7 bases match TRBD2. The CDR3 loop spans 13 amino acids. Germline trimming cut 4 bases from V and 6 bases from J; bases unmatched to any gene: 6. The germline CDR1 and CDR2 sequences are ENHRY and SYGVKD. The CDR3 region is CAISVGLGSEQYF. The DNA for the CDR3 is TGTGCCATCAGTGTTGGACTAGGTTCCGAGCAGTACTTC.

This clone has a handful of counts. J is TRBJ1-5 and V is TRBV7-2; D is unclear. The germline gives CDR1 SGHTA, CDR2 FQGNSA. V lost 5 bases and J lost 4, with 9 bases in between. The CDR3 loop spans 13 amino acids. CDR3 amino acids: CASSTEQNQPQHF. CDR3 sequence (DNA): TGTGCCAGCAGCACAGAGCAGAATCAGCCCCAGCATTTT.

This chain uses TRBV18 with TRBJ2-2, with 14 bases that match TRBD2. This CDR3 has 19 residues. Germline values: CDR1 KGHSH, CDR2 LQKENI. V gave up 2 bases and J gave up 0 bases; unmatched junction bases: 5. CDR3 nucleotides: TGTGCCAGCTCACCAATTGGACTAGCGGGGGGCGCGAACACCGGGGAGCTGTTTTTT. Amino acid sequence: CASSPIGLAGGANTGELFF.